A few counts support the clone carrying this T cell receptor beta chain. Repertoires were generated with immunoSEQ multiplex PCR, while TCRdb's copy carries only in-frame clones and drops some. The sample gives roughly 150,000 clones, about 89% of which show up once; approximately 2% is in the top ten. This entry belongs to a study of T cell responses to AZD1222 COVID-19 vaccine. Germline CDR1 and CDR2: SGHTA and FQGNSA. This CDR3 comprises 15 residues. V lost 1 base, J lost 7 bases, and 11 bases lay in between. The receptor was derived from an adult in good health. The specimen was peripheral blood, collected on day 0 of AZD1222 vaccination. The gene calls are TRBV7-2 and TRBJ1-6; D gene uncertain. The CDR3 loop is CASSLDRERNSPLHF. In DNA form, the CDR3 reads TGTGCCAGCAGCTTAGACCGGGAAAGGAATTCACCCCTCCACTTT. The variable domain in full, with the rest retrieved from reference TRBV7-2 and TRBJ1-6, is GAGVSQSPSNKVTEKGKDVELRCDPISGHTALYWYRQSLGQGLEFLIYFQGNSAPDKSGLPSDRFSAERTGGSVSTLTIQRTQQEDSAVYLCASSLDRERNSPLHFGNGTRLTVT.